This record covers a single T cell receptor (beta chain). Its antigen is still unknown. The data derive from a study of cytomegalovirus exposure and HLA in healthy donors. General observations from the study: Per a later analysis, roughly 17,000 TCR beta sequences showed association with HLA alleles at 0.05 false discovery rate. For presence/absence analyses, sequencing depth was assumed to be roughly uniform across donors.

CDR3 length: 15 residues. Trimming cost V 0 bases and J 5 bases, with 12 bases left between them. Per the germline V gene, CDR1 is LGHNA and CDR2 is YSLEER. The PCR employed 60 Vbeta primers together with 13 Jbeta primers. Sequencing was performed with immunoSEQ multiplex PCR; in TCRdb, only in-frame clones are kept and a portion is missing. The sample holds about 55,000 clones. The chain employs TRBV4-3 and TRBJ2-3, with D uncertain. Sequencing was carried out using PBMCs. The origin of this receptor is a man over 45 in good health and CMV-seropositive. CDR3 nucleotides: TGCGCCAGCAGCCAAGATACGCGGCCCCAAGATACGCAGTATTTT. This gives the protein CASSQDTRPQDTQYF.